One T cell receptor beta chain is described in this entry. As yet, its antigen is unknown. These data originate in a study of T-cell memory formation after mild COVID-19. In the study overall: The TCR clusters were mostly specific to one donor.

TCRdb processed the 5' RACE reads anew with MiXCR; each CDR3 protein has one entry. The sample gives fewer than 200,000 distinct CDR3 sequences, about 22% of which show up once; 23% is in the top ten. The CDR3 consists of 12 residues. Study results and caveats: Contracting clones, day 15 to 85, had balanced CD4/CD8, and later expanders favored CD4+. In second-wave clones peaking day 37, SARS-CoV-2 specificity remained unconfirmed. CD4+ contracting clones were found mainly in CM and EM, and CD8+ ones in EMRA.

The chain links TRBV21-1 to TRBJ2-7. TRBV21-1 is assigned pseudogene status. The sequencing sample was made of PBMCs or a T cell subset sorted from them (not recorded which). The sequence derives from an adult woman who had mild COVID-19 (a few samples of this study predate the infection). Cell type and time point are not known. The CDR3 spells CASSKRSYEQYF. Here the CDR3 DNA reads TGTGCCAGCAGCAAAAGGTCCTACGAGCAGTACTTC.